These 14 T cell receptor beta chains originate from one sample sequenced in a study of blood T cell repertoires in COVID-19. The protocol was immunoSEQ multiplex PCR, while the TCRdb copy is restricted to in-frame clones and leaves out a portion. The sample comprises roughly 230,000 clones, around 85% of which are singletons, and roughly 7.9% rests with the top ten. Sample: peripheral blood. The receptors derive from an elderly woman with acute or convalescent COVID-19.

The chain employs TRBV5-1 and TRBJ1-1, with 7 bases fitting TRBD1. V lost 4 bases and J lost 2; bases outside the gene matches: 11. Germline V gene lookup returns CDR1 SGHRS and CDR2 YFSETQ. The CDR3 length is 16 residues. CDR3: CASSIISDRANTEAFF. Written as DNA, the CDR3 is TGCGCCAGCAGCATCATAAGTGACAGGGCTAACACTGAAGCTTTCTTT.

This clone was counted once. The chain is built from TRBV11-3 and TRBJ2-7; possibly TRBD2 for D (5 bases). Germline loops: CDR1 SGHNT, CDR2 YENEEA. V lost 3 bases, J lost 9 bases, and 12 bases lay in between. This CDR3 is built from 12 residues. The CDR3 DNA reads TGTGCCAGCAGCTTCGGACTCGGTCGGCAGTACTTC. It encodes CASSFGLGRQYF.

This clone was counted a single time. The chain's CDR3 is CASSYEEPHNEQFF. Here the CDR3 DNA reads TGTGCCAGCAGTTACGAGGAGCCCCACAATGAGCAGTTCTTC. The chain joins TRBV6-2 or TRBV6-3 to TRBJ2-1; D is uncertain. The CDR3 is 14 residues long. V was trimmed by 2 bases and J by 5 bases, leaving 10 bases between them. Per the germline V gene, CDR1 is MNHEY and CDR2 is SVGEGT.

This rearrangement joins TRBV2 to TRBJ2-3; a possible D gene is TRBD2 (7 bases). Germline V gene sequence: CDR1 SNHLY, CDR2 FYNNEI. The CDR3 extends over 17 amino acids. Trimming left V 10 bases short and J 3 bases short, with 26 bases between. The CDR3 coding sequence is TGTGCCACCCTCCCAGGGGTAGCGGGTGTTCATACAGATACGCAGTATTTT. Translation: CATLPGVAGVHTDTQYF.

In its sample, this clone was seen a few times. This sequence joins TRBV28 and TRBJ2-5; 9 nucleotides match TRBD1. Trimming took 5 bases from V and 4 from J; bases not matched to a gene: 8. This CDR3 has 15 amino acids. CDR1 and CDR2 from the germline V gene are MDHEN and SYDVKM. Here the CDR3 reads CASSLLGQGGETQYF. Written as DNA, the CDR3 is TGTGCCAGCAGTCTACTGGGACAGGGAGGAGAGACCCAGTACTTC.

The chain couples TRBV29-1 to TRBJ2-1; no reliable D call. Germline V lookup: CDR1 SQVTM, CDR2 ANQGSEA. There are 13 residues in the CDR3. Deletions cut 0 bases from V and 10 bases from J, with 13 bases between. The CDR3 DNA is TGCAGCGTTGAAGACCCTCCTAGTGCCGAGCAGTTCTTC. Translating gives CSVEDPPSAEQFF.

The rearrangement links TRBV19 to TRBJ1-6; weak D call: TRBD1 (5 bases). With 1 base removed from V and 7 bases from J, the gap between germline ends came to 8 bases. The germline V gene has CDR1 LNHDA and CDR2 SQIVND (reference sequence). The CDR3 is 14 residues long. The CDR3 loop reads CASSIGDSNSPLHF. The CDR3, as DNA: TGTGCCAGTAGTATAGGTGACAGCAATTCACCCCTCCACTTT.

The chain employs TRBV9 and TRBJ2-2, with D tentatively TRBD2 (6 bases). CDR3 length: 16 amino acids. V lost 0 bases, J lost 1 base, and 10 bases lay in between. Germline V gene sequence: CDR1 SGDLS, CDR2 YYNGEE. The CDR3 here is CASSVGLALNTGELFF. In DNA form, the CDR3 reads TGTGCCAGCAGCGTAGGTCTAGCGTTGAACACCGGGGAGCTGTTTTTT. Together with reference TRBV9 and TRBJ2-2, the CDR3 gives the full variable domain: DSGVTQTPKHLITATGQRVTLRCSPRSGDLSVYWYQQSLDQGLQFLIQYYNGEERAKGNILERFSAQQFPDLHSELNLSSLELGDSALYFCASSVGLALNTGELFFGEGSRLTVL.

The CDR3 coding sequence is TGTGCCAGCAGCTATGGGGCCGATCAGCCCCAGCATTTT. Its protein is CASSYGADQPQHF. The rearrangement joins TRBV5-4 to TRBJ1-5; TRBD1 might be the D (5 bases). The length of the CDR3 is 13 residues. Per the germline V gene, CDR1 is SGHNT and CDR2 is YYREEE (reference sequence). V was trimmed by 3 bases and J by 5 bases, leaving 9 bases between them.

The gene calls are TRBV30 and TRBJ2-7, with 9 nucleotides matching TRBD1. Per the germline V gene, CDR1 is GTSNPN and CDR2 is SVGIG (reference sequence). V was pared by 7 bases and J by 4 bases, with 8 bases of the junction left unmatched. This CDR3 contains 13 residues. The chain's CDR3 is CALGTGSGYEQYF. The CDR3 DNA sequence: TGTGCCTTAGGGACAGGGTCCGGGTACGAGCAGTACTTC.

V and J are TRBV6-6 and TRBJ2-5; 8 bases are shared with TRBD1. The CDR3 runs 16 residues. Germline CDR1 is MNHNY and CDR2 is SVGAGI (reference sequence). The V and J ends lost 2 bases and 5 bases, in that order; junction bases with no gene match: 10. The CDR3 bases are TGTGCCAGCAGTTACCCGCAAGGCAGGGGGCAGGAGACCCAGTACTTC. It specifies CASSYPQGRGQETQYF.

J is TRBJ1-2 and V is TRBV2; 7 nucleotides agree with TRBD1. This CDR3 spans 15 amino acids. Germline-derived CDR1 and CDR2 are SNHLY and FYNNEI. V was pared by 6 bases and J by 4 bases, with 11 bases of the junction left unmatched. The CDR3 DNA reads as TGTGCCAGCAGCGCGCAGGGGGGAGGTGGCTATGGCTACACCTTC. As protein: CASSAQGGGGYGYTF.

CDR3 sequence reads: CASSLEGLLSTDTQYF. CDR3 bases: TGTGCCAGCAGCTTAGAGGGACTCCTTAGCACAGATACGCAGTATTTT. The V and J genes are TRBV7-9 and TRBJ2-3, with a tentative D call TRBD2 (6 bases). V lost 1 base to trimming and J lost 0 bases, with 11 bases between them. Germline assignment: CDR1 SEHNR and CDR2 FQNEAQ (reference sequence). CDR3 length equals 16 residues.

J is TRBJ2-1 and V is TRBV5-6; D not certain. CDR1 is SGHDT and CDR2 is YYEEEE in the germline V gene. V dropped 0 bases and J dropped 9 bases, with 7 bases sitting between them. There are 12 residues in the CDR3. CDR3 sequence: CASSLGVGEQFF. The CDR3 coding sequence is TGTGCCAGCAGCTTGGGCGTCGGTGAGCAGTTCTTC.